The T cell receptor beta chain described here comes from a study of OX40 agonist ivuxolimab in advanced cancers. The data were produced by immunoSEQ multiplex PCR, yet TCRdb's version contains in-frame clones alone and is incomplete. Of more than 45,000 clones listed, around nine tenths are singletons. Deletions cut 0 bases from V and 9 bases from J, with 5 bases between. The V gene's germline CDR1 is SGHNT and CDR2 YYREEE (reference sequence). The CDR3 is 11 residues long. This clone was detected only once. The V and J genes are TRBV5-4 and TRBJ2-3; D ambiguous. The sequence was collected from an adult with an advanced solid tumor such as melanoma, head and neck, liver or kidney cancer. The input for sequencing was CD4+ or CD8+ T cells sorted from blood, taken in a trial of the OX40 agonist ivuxolimab. CDR3 region: CASSLGRTQYF. CDR3 nucleotides: TGTGCCAGCAGCTTGGGAAGAACGCAGTATTTT.